These 17 T cell receptor beta chains came from one sample sequenced in a study. TCRdb itself ran the 5' RACE reads through MiXCR, one entry per CDR3 protein. Counted here are 5,000 to 7,500 distinct CDR3 sequences, around 60% occurring once; the ten biggest clones make up roughly 3.7%. The sample comprised tumor-infiltrating memory CD4+ T cells sorted from the breast tumor. Subset described: memory CD4+ T cells, CD4+CD45RO+CD25-. Every receptor here comes from a female donor with breast cancer.

This clonotype has just a few counts. The chain uses TRBV12-3 or TRBV12-4 and TRBJ1-4, with D perhaps matching TRBD1 (5 bases). The CDR3 is 14 amino acids. The ends were cut back, 6 bases at V and 6 bases at J, with 14 bases in the middle. This chain's CDR3 is CASSRRDGDEKLFF. The CDR3 region has the DNA TGTGCCAGCAGCCGTCGGGACGGGGATGAAAAACTGTTTTTT.

This clonotype was observed a handful of times. The V gene is TRBV6-5, the J gene TRBJ2-7; D call uncertain. Trimming shortened V by 0 bases and J by 4 bases, and 19 bases separated the two germline ends. This CDR3 spans 17 amino acids. CDR1 and CDR2 from the germline V gene are MNHEY and SVGAGI. The CDR3 loop is CASSYSKWEGLGYEQYF. In DNA form, the CDR3 reads TGTGCCAGCAGTTACTCGAAGTGGGAAGGGCTAGGGTACGAGCAGTACTTC.

The chain carries TRBV29-1 and TRBJ2-5; no reliable D call. Per the germline V gene, CDR1 is SQVTM and CDR2 is ANQGSEA. V lost 4 bases and J lost 1, with 7 bases in between. CDR3 length equals 12 residues. The DNA of the CDR3 is TGCAGCGTTGGGGGATTCCAAGAGACCCAGTACTTC. Its translation: CSVGGFQETQYF.

This clonotype was seen more than once but under ten times. The rearrangement joins TRBV12-3 or TRBV12-4 to TRBJ2-2; TRBD1 might be the D (6 bases). The V and J ends lost 6 bases and 7 bases respectively, with 9 bases between them. The CDR3 contains 12 residues. Written as DNA, the CDR3 is TGTGCCAGCAGGGGGGCCGGCGGGGAGCTGTTTTTT. It yields the protein CASRGAGGELFF.

The V and J genes are TRBV30 and TRBJ2-7; D may be TRBD2 (7 bases). V was shortened by 6 bases and J by 0 bases, with 15 bases between the two germline ends. The CDR3 is made up of 14 amino acids. Germline assignment: CDR1 GTSNPN and CDR2 SVGIG (reference sequence). This chain's CDR3 is CACHRGASSYEQYF. Here the CDR3 DNA reads TGTGCCTGCCACCGGGGGGCAAGCTCCTACGAGCAGTACTTC.

The V gene is TRBV29-1, the J gene TRBJ2-5; 12 nucleotides match TRBD2. CDR1 is SQVTM, CDR2 ANQGSEA, per germline. Germline trimming cut 4 bases from V and 1 base from J; bases unmatched to any gene: 16. CDR3 length equals 19 residues. Here the CDR3 reads CSVGGRGLAGRGGQETQYF. CDR3 sequence (DNA): TGCAGCGTTGGTGGTAGAGGACTAGCGGGAAGAGGGGGCCAAGAGACCCAGTACTTC.

This clonotype was found a few times. J is TRBJ2-7 and V is TRBV29-1; D gene ambiguous. Germline assignment: CDR1 SQVTM and CDR2 ANQGSEA. V lost 5 bases to trimming and J lost 6 bases, with 8 bases between them. The CDR3 is made up of 10 amino acids. The DNA for the CDR3 is TGCAGCGTTCAGGTGGGCGAGCAGTACTTC. Translation: CSVQVGEQYF.

This clonotype came up once. V is TRBV7-3 and J is TRBJ1-1; D call uncertain. Trimming cost V 2 bases and J 0 bases, with 7 bases left between them. CDR1 and CDR2 from the germline V gene are SGHTA and FQGTGA. The CDR3 has 14 residues. In DNA form, the CDR3 reads TGTGCCAGCAGCTTAGGCAGTTTGAACACTGAAGCTTTCTTT. It specifies CASSLGSLNTEAFF.

This sequence joins TRBV7-2 and TRBJ2-2; D gene ambiguous. Per the germline V gene, CDR1 is SGHTA and CDR2 is FQGNSA. The CDR3 is 12 residues long. Trimming took off 3 bases at V and 8 bases at J, with 7 bases between the two ends. DNA of the CDR3: TGTGCCAGCAGCTTCTTAGTAGGGGAGCTGTTTTTT. Amino acid sequence: CASSFLVGELFF.

This clonotype was observed once. V is TRBV5-1 and J is TRBJ2-3; TRBD2 aligns across 13 bases. The CDR3 runs 16 residues. Germline trimming cut 4 bases from V and 3 bases from J; bases unmatched to any gene: 5. CDR1 SGHRS and CDR2 YFSETQ come from the germline V gene. This chain's CDR3 is CASSPRTSGGTDTQYF. CDR3 nucleotide sequence: TGCGCCAGCAGCCCACGGACTAGCGGGGGAACAGATACGCAGTATTTT.

The chain couples TRBV4-2 to TRBJ1-2; TRBD1 matches 7 bases. CDR1 LGHNA and CDR2 YNFKEQ come from the germline V gene. Trimming cost V 8 bases and J 8 bases; bases outside gene matches: 8. The CDR3 runs 12 residues. As DNA, the CDR3 is TGTGCCAGCCAAAGGGACAGCGAGGGCTACACCTTC. It translates to CASQRDSEGYTF.

Of note for this clonotype: At one end, the junction sequence differs from germline, possibly due to a read error. The rearrangement links TRBV7-7 to TRBJ2-1; D could derive from TRBD1 or TRBD2 (5 bases each). In germline, CDR1 is SSHAT, CDR2 FNYEAQ (reference sequence). The CDR3 consists of 16 residues. The CDR3 nucleotides read TGTGCTAGCAGCTCGGGGCCGTCAGGGTCCCACAATGAGCAGTTCTTC. Translation: CASSSGPSGSHNEQFF. The full variable domain, with the rest looked up from reference TRBV7-7 and TRBJ2-1, is GAGVSQSPRYKVTKRGQDVTLRCDPISSHATLYWYQQALGQGPEFLTYFNYEAQPDKSGLPSDRFSAERPEGSISTLTIQRTEQRDSAMYRCASSSGPSGSHNEQFFGPGTRLTVL.

The chain is built from TRBV20-1 and TRBJ1-2; D unresolved. The CDR3 sequence is 13 residues long. The V and J ends lost 3 bases and 5 bases respectively, with 13 bases between them. Germline V gene data show CDR1 as DFQATT and CDR2 as SNEGSKA (reference sequence). CDR3 protein: CSASGVTGYGYTF. In nucleotides, the CDR3 is TGCAGTGCTAGCGGAGTTACCGGGTATGGCTACACCTTC.

This sequence joins TRBV11-3 and TRBJ2-3; 14 bases align to TRBD2. The J segment lost 10 bases and the V segment lost 4 bases, leaving 10 bases of the junction unmatched. CDR3 length equals 16 residues. The germline V gene has CDR1 SGHNT and CDR2 YENEEA. In DNA form, the CDR3 reads TGTGCCAGCAGCTCGGGACTAGCGGGAGAGGGGGAGCCGCAGTATTTT. Amino acid sequence: CASSSGLAGEGEPQYF.

The genes are TRBV12-3 or TRBV12-4 and TRBJ1-2; 7 bases fit TRBD1. The CDR3 is made up of 14 amino acids. Trimming cost V 6 bases and J 4 bases; bases outside gene matches: 8. The CDR3 region is CASSPGQAAYGYTF. For the CDR3, the DNA is TGTGCCAGCAGCCCCGGACAGGCGGCCTATGGCTACACCTTC.

The rearrangement joins TRBV7-3 to TRBJ2-4; maybe TRBD2 (6 bases). CDR1 is SGHTA, CDR2 FQGTGA, per germline. The CDR3 covers 10 residues. Deletions cut 5 bases from V and 15 bases from J, with 11 bases between. CDR3 sequence reads: CASSAGLWYF. CDR3 DNA: TGTGCCAGCAGCGCGGGACTGTGGTACTTC. Together with reference TRBV7-3 and TRBJ2-4, the CDR3 gives the full variable domain: GAGVSQTPSNKVTEKGKYVELRCDPISGHTALYWYRQSLGQGPEFLIYFQGTGAADDSGLPNDRFFAVRPEGSVSTLKIQRTERGDSAVYLCASSAGLWYFGAGTRLSVL.

This clonotype is deemed medium-sized. The chain recombines TRBV20-1 with TRBJ2-1, with 8 bases lining up with TRBD2. Germline CDR1 and CDR2: DFQATT and SNEGSKA (reference sequence). The CDR3 runs 14 residues. The V gene end was trimmed by 6 bases and the J gene end by 10 bases; junction bases not matched to a gene: 14. The CDR3 sequence: CSAPNRGGLGEQFF. In DNA form, the CDR3 reads TGCAGTGCCCCGAACCGGGGGGGGCTAGGCGAGCAGTTCTTC.